The next 17 T cell receptor beta chains were all read from a single sample in a study of immune evolution from preneoplasia to lung adenocarcinoma. Sequencing used immunoSEQ multiplex PCR; TCRdb keeps in-frame clones, though not all of them. The sample contains over 11,000 clones, roughly 80% of which appear only once. Source material: FFPE minimally invasive lung adenocarcinoma tissue. The receptor source for this set is a person between 65 and 79 years old with lung adenocarcinoma.

The CDR3 region is CASSIVPTGELFF. The CDR3 nucleotides are TGTGCCAGCAGCATAGTGCCTACCGGGGAGCTGTTTTTT. The chain carries TRBV11-2 and TRBJ2-2; no clear D gene. The CDR3 spans 13 residues. The V and J ends lost 5 bases and 5 bases respectively, with 9 bases between them. Germline V gives CDR1 SGHAT, CDR2 FQNNGV.

The chain combines TRBV14 with TRBJ2-3, with D hard to call. Germline values: CDR1 SGHDN, CDR2 FVKESK. V lost 3 bases, J lost 6 bases, and 16 bases lay in between. The CDR3 runs to 15 residues. The CDR3 region has the DNA TGTGCCAGCAGCCATCCCAACCACGAAGGTGATACGCAGTATTTT. Translated, it gives CASSHPNHEGDTQYF.

The rearrangement joins TRBV29-1 to TRBJ1-2, with D possibly TRBD1 on 6 matching bases. Germline V gene lookup returns CDR1 SQVTM and CDR2 ANQGSEA. V was trimmed by 3 bases and J by 8 bases, leaving 16 bases between them. CDR3 length: 13 amino acids. CDR3 in DNA: TGCAGCGTTGACCAAACAGGGATGTACGGCTACACCTTC. This gives the protein CSVDQTGMYGYTF.

This chain uses TRBV11-3 with TRBJ1-1; unclear D gene. The V end was cut by 4 bases, the J end by 6 bases, with 12 bases between. This CDR3 is 13 amino acids long. The germline CDR1 and CDR2 sequences are SGHNT and YENEEA. CDR3 bases: TGTGCCAGCAGCTCGCGGCGGATCGCTGAAGCTTTCTTT. Protein sequence: CASSSRRIAEAFF.

The V and J genes are TRBV5-1 and TRBJ2-5; weak D call: TRBD2 (5 bases). V was shortened by 2 bases and J by 5 bases, with 10 bases between the two germline ends. The CDR3 extends over 13 amino acids. Germline lookup yields CDR1 SGHRS and CDR2 YFSETQ. CDR3 coding DNA: TGCGCCAGCAGCTTTGAGGGCCGGGAGACCCAGTACTTC. Its translation is CASSFEGRETQYF. Full variable domain (remainder filled in from reference TRBV5-1 and TRBJ2-5): KAGVTQTPRYLIKTRGQQVTLSCSPISGHRSVSWYQQTPGQGLQFLFEYFSETQRNKGNFPGRFSGRQFSNSRSEMNVSTLELGDSALYLCASSFEGRETQYFGPGTRLLVL.

This chain joins TRBV5-6 and TRBJ1-1; D remains ambiguous. The CDR3 spans 14 residues. V lost 0 bases to trimming and J lost 0 bases, with 6 bases between them. Germline CDR1 SGHDT, CDR2 YYEEEE. Here the CDR3 reads CASSLVGVNTEAFF. The CDR3 DNA sequence: TGTGCCAGCAGCTTGGTGGGAGTGAACACTGAAGCTTTCTTT.

CDR3 sequence reads: CASIVDRGPSYEQYF. For the CDR3, the DNA is TGTGCCAGCATCGTTGACAGGGGGCCCTCCTACGAGCAGTACTTC. The chain is built from TRBV6-1 and TRBJ2-7, with TRBD1 matching 10 bases. Unmatched junction bases numbered 6, after V lost 7 bases and J lost 0 bases. The CDR3 runs 15 residues. Germline V CDR1 and CDR2: MNHNS, SASEGT.

In its sample, this clone was seen once. The V call is TRBV19, the J call TRBJ2-1, with 12 positions matching TRBD2. Unmatched junction bases numbered 3, after V lost 6 bases and J lost 6 bases. CDR1 and CDR2 (germline): LNHDA, SQIVND (reference sequence). The CDR3 runs 14 residues. Here the CDR3 DNA reads TGTGCCAGTAGCAAACTAGCGGGAGGCAATGAGCAGTTCTTC. This translates into CASSKLAGGNEQFF.

A remark on this clone: One junction end disagrees with the germline gene, perhaps due to a read error. This sample also contains other DNA sequences that code for the same CDR3. V is TRBV5-1 and J is TRBJ1-3; a weak D match, TRBD1 (5 bases). The CDR3 extends over 14 amino acids. The germline gives CDR1 SGHRS, CDR2 YFSETQ. This CDR3 reads CASSVDNSGNTIYF. In DNA, the CDR3 is TGCGCCAGCAGCGTGGACAACTCTGGAAACACTATATATTTT.

Only one count was recorded for this clone. The chain joins TRBV29-1 to TRBJ2-1; 13 bases are a match to TRBD2. The CDR3 is 15 residues long. Germline assignment: CDR1 SQVTM and CDR2 ANQGSEA. V shed 1 base and J 6 bases; nucleotides not matched to a gene: 3. The CDR3 protein is CSVEGGLAGFNEQFF. The CDR3, as DNA: TGCAGCGTTGAAGGGGGACTAGCGGGATTCAATGAGCAGTTCTTC.

The chain joins TRBV4-1 to TRBJ2-5; a weak D match, TRBD1 (6 bases). Per the germline V gene, CDR1 is MGHRA and CDR2 is YSYEKL. This CDR3 comprises 16 residues. V lost 1 base to trimming and J lost 2 bases, with 14 bases between them. The CDR3 DNA reads TGCGCCAGCAGCCAAGTGGCAGGGGAATTACAAGAGACCCAGTACTTC. As protein: CASSQVAGELQETQYF.

The chain employs TRBV6-6 and TRBJ1-5; D call uncertain. The CDR3 spans 14 residues. Trimming took 5 bases from V and 1 from J, leaving 9 bases between them. Looked up from germline, CDR1 is MNHNY and CDR2 is SVGAGI (reference sequence). The CDR3 here is CASSVQASNQPQHF. The CDR3, as DNA: TGTGCCAGCAGTGTGCAGGCCAGCAATCAGCCCCAGCATTTT.

The CDR3 loop is CASSGQAIGYTF. For the CDR3, the DNA is TGTGCCAGTAGTGGACAGGCGATTGGCTACACCTTC. The chain couples TRBV19 to TRBJ1-2; TRBD1 matches 7 bases. There are 12 residues in the CDR3. CDR1 and CDR2 (germline): LNHDA, SQIVND (reference sequence). Germline trimming cut 5 bases from V and 7 bases from J; bases unmatched to any gene: 4.

This clone appeared a few times. The chain is built from TRBV7-8 and TRBJ1-1; 8 bases match TRBD1. The CDR3 extends over 16 amino acids. The V segment lost 2 bases and the J segment 0 bases; nucleotides outside the gene matches: 5. The V gene's germline CDR1 is SGHVS and CDR2 FQNEAQ. The CDR3 DNA sequence: TGTGCCAGCAGCTTATCCAGGGGGCCTCTGAACACTGAAGCTTTCTTT. It yields the protein CASSLSRGPLNTEAFF.

This chain uses TRBV5-6 with TRBJ1-6; maybe TRBD1 (6 bases). Germline V lookup: CDR1 SGHDT, CDR2 YYEEEE. The CDR3 is made up of 14 amino acids. V dropped 4 bases and J dropped 7 bases, with 12 bases sitting between them. The chain's CDR3 is CASSRPRGNSPLHF. The CDR3 coding sequence is TGTGCCAGCAGCCGCCCCAGGGGAAATTCACCCCTCCACTTT.

V usage is TRBV4-1 and J usage is TRBJ2-1; D is possibly TRBD1 (6 bases). The V gene's germline CDR1 is MGHRA and CDR2 YSYEKL. V lost 0 bases to trimming and J lost 10 bases, with 7 bases between them. The CDR3 is 12 residues long. The CDR3 region is CASSQDTGEQFF. The CDR3 DNA sequence: TGCGCCAGCAGCCAAGATACAGGGGAGCAGTTCTTC.

V is TRBV5-5 and J is TRBJ1-6; 9 positions match TRBD1. V was pared by 0 bases and J by 7 bases, with 2 bases of the junction left unmatched. This CDR3 spans 15 amino acids. The germline V gene encodes CDR1 SGHKS and CDR2 YYEKEE (reference sequence). CDR3 region: CASSLAGTGNSPLHF. The DNA for the CDR3 is TGTGCCAGCAGCTTGGCCGGGACAGGGAATTCACCCCTCCACTTT. Looking up the rest from reference TRBV5-5 and TRBJ1-6 gives the full variable domain: DAGVTQSPTHLIKTRGQQVTLRCSPISGHKSVSWYQQVLGQGPQFIFQYYEKEERGRGNFPDRFSARQFPNYSSELNVNALLLGDSALYLCASSLAGTGNSPLHFGNGTRLTVT.